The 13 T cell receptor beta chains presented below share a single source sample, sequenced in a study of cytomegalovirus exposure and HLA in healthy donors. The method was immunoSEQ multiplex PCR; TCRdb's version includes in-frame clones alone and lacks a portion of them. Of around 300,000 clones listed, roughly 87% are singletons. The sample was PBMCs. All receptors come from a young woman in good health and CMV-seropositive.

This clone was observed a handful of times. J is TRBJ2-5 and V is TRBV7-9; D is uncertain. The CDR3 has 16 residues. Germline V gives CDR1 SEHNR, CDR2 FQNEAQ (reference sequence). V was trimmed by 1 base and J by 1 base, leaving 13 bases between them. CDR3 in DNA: TGTGCCAGCAGCTTAGGAGGACCAGACTTCCAAGAGACCCAGTACTTC. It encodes CASSLGGPDFQETQYF.

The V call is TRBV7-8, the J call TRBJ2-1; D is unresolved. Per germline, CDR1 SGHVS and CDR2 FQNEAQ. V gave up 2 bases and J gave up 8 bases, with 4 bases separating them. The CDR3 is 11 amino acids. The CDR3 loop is CASSLWDEQFF. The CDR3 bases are TGTGCCAGCAGCTTATGGGATGAGCAGTTCTTC. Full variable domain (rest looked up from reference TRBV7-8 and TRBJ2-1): GAGVSQSPRYKVAKRGQDVALRCDPISGHVSLFWYQQALGQGPEFLTYFQNEAQLDKSGLPSDRFFAERPEGSVSTLKIQRTQQEDSAVYLCASSLWDEQFFGPGTRLTVL.

This chain's CDR3 is CASSTSGTRGEQYF. The CDR3 coding sequence is TGTGCCAGTAGTACCAGTGGGACCCGAGGGGAGCAGTACTTC. This rearrangement joins TRBV19 to TRBJ2-7, with D perhaps assigned TRBD1 or TRBD2 (5 bases each). CDR1 is LNHDA, CDR2 SQIVND, per germline (reference sequence). The CDR3 has 14 residues. The germline V and J ends were trimmed by 4 bases and 7 bases, with 17 bases remaining between them. Drawing the rest from reference TRBV19 and TRBJ2-7, the complete variable domain is DGGITQSPKYLFRKEGQNVTLSCEQNLNHDAMYWYRQDPGQGLRLIYYSQIVNDFQKGDIAEGYSVSREKKESFPLTVTSAQKNPTAFYLCASSTSGTRGEQYFGPGTRLTVT.

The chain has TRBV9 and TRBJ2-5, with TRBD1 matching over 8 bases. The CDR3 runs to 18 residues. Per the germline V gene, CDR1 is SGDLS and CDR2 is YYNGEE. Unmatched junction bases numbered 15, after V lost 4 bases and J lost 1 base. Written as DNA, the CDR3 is TGTGCCAGCAGCCCGCGGATTGGGCAGGGGGCCATCCAAGAGACCCAGTACTTC. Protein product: CASSPRIGQGAIQETQYF.

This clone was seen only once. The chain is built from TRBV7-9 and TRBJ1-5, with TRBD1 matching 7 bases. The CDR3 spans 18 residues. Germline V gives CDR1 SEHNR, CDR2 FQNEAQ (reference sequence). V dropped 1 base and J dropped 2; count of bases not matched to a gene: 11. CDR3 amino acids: CASSLGRPGGHRNQPQHF. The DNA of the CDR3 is TGTGCCAGCAGCTTAGGACGGCCAGGGGGACATCGCAATCAGCCCCAGCATTTT.

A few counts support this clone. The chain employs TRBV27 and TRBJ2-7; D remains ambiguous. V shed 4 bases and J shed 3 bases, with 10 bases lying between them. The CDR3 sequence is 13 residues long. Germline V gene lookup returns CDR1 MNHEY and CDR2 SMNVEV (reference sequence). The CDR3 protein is CASSSINDYEQYF. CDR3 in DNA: TGTGCCAGCAGTTCCATTAACGACTACGAGCAGTACTTC.

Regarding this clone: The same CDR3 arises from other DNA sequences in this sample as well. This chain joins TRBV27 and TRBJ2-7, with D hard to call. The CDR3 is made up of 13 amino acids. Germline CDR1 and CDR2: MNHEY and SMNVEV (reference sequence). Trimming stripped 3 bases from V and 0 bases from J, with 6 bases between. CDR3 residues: CASSFGFSYEQYF. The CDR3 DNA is TGTGCCAGCAGTTTTGGTTTCTCCTACGAGCAGTACTTC.

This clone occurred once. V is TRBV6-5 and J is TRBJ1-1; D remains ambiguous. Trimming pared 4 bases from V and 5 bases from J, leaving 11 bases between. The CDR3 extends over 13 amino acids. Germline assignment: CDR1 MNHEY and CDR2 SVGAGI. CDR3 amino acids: CASSLISGTEAFF. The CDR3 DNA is TGTGCCAGCAGTTTAATTTCGGGTACTGAAGCTTTCTTT.

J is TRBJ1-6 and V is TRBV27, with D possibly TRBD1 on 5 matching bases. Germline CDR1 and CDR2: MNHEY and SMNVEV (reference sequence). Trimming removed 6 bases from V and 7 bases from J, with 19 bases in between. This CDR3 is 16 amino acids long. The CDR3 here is CASSLDPGRQNSPLHF. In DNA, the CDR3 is TGTGCCAGCAGCCTGGACCCGGGACGTCAAAATTCACCCCTCCACTTT.

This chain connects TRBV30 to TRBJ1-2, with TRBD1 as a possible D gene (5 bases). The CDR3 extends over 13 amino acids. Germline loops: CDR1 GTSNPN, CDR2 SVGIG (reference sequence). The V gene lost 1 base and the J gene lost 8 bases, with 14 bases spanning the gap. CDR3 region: CAWSEAGRGGYTF. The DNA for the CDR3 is TGTGCCTGGAGTGAGGCAGGGAGGGGCGGCTACACCTTC.

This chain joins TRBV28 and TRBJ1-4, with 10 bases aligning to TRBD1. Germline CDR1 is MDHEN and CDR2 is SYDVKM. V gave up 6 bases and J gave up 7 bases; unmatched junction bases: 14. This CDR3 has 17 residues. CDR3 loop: CASSSWARDRGGEKLFF. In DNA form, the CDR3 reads TGTGCCAGCAGCTCATGGGCCCGGGACAGGGGAGGTGAAAAACTGTTTTTT.

The CDR3 loop is CASSELAGVTGELFF. CDR3 sequence (DNA): TGTGCCAGCAGCGAACTAGCGGGAGTCACCGGGGAGCTGTTTTTT. The rearrangement uses TRBV5-4 and TRBJ2-2, with 11 bases aligning to TRBD2. The CDR3 totals 15 residues. With 4 bases clipped from V and 4 bases from J, the junction kept 3 bases outside the gene matches. From germline, CDR1 is SGHNT and CDR2 YYREEE (reference sequence).

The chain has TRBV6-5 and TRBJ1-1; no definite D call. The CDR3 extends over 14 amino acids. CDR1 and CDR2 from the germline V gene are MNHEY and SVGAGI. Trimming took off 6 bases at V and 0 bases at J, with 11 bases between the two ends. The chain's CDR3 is CASRVRPLNTEAFF. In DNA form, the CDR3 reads TGTGCCAGCAGGGTCCGACCGTTGAACACTGAAGCTTTCTTT.